Below, 24 T cell receptor beta chains from the same sample are listed, as sequenced in a study of Graves' ophthalmopathy and Graves' hyperthyroidism listed by TCRdb under 2018. TCRdb shows the sequencer as Illumina HiSeq 2000. For repertoire sequencing, the TCR beta CDR3 regions were amplified from RNA transcripts. The first round was an RT-PCR using HTBI primers with the Qiagen OneStep RT-PCR kit, and this first round was followed by a second-round multiplex PCR, then size selection and purification. TCRdb redid the processing of the public reads, applying fastp at Q25 and MiXCR, and retained in-frame beta chains. Merged by CDR3 protein, the rows form single entries marked with the most common genes and DNA. The sample includes hundreds of thousands of distinct CDR3 sequences, with about 24% observed a single time. The ten largest account for more than 5.5% of the sample. Material for sequencing was peripheral blood. The receptor set was obtained from a young woman with stable Graves' hyperthyroidism. Some clones in this sample may be carry-over from other donors' samples. Donor details come from another sample of the same person, matched by shared clones.

There are many counts of this clonotype. V gene TRBV11-2 combines with J gene TRBJ1-1; a possible D gene is TRBD1 (5 bases). The CDR3 is made up of 15 amino acids. Germline V gives CDR1 SGHAT, CDR2 FQNNGV. Between the trimmed V and J ends, which lost 7 bases and 7 bases, there was a span of 22 bases. The DNA of the CDR3 is TGTGCCAGCACCCCCGAGTCAGGGATCGGGGGTGAAGCTTTCTTT. Translated, it gives CASTPESGIGGEAFF.

Worth noting for this clonotype: A read error may be the cause here, since a much bigger clone is one base away. The V call is TRBV15, the J call TRBJ2-5, with D unclear. The CDR3 extends over 15 amino acids. Per the germline V gene, CDR1 is LNHNV and CDR2 is YYDKDF (reference sequence). CDR3 bases: TGTGCCACCAGTCTGATGCTAGGCTCCCAAGGGACCCAGTACTTC. Protein product: CATSLMLGSQGTQYF. The full variable domain, its missing parts supplied by reference TRBV15 and TRBJ2-5, is DAMVIQNPRYQVTQFGKPVTLSCSQTLNHNVMYWYQQKSSQAPKLLFHYYDKDFNNEADTPDNFQSRRPNTSFCFLDIRSPGLGDTAMYLCATSLMLGSQGTQYFGPGTRLLVL.

This clonotype was counted ten times or more. The chain combines TRBV20-1 with TRBJ1-1; D remains ambiguous. This CDR3 region has 12 residues. The V end lost 6 bases, the J end lost 1 base, and 9 bases lay between the germline ends. CDR1 is DFQATT, CDR2 SNEGSKA, per germline (reference sequence). The CDR3 bases are TGCAGTGCCGAAACAGAGAACACTGAAGCTTTCTTT. Protein sequence: CSAETENTEAFF.

V usage is TRBV27 and J usage is TRBJ2-7, with D possibly matching TRBD1 (6 bases). CDR1 is MNHEY and CDR2 is SMNVEV in the germline V gene (reference sequence). The CDR3 has 14 residues. Trimming took 4 bases from V and 3 from J, leaving 13 bases between them. The CDR3 nucleotides are TGTGCCAGCAGTTCAGGGGTAGGCTTCTACGAGCAGTACTTC. Its translation: CASSSGVGFYEQYF.

This clonotype was detected a few times. The V call is TRBV18, the J call TRBJ2-2; D is unresolved. V was trimmed by 1 base and J by 2 bases, leaving 2 bases between them. In germline, CDR1 is KGHSH, CDR2 LQKENI. There are 13 residues in the CDR3. CDR3 sequence reads: CASSPQNTGELFF. The CDR3 DNA sequence: TGTGCCAGCTCACCACAAAACACCGGGGAGCTGTTTTTT.

Many counts were recorded for this clonotype. The chain links TRBV30 to TRBJ1-6, with D unclear. Germline V gives CDR1 GTSNPN, CDR2 SVGIG (reference sequence). The V and J ends lost 4 bases and 6 bases respectively, with 10 bases between them. There are 13 residues in the CDR3. The CDR3 sequence is CAWTDGVNSPLHF. The CDR3, as DNA: TGTGCCTGGACGGATGGGGTTAATTCACCCCTCCACTTT.

Only a few counts were recorded for this clonotype. V and J are TRBV6-2 or TRBV6-3 and TRBJ2-2; a possible D gene is TRBD2 (5 bases). Trimming stripped 2 bases from V and 6 bases from J, with 22 bases between. The CDR3 extends over 18 amino acids. Germline lookup yields CDR1 MNHEY and CDR2 SVGEGT. CDR3: CASSYRLRGWEKPGELFF. In nucleotides, the CDR3 is TGTGCCAGCAGTTACCGTCTTCGAGGGTGGGAGAAGCCCGGGGAGCTGTTTTTT.

This chain uses TRBV29-1 with TRBJ1-1; D call uncertain. This CDR3 is 13 amino acids long. V lost 1 base, J lost 1 base, and 7 bases lay in between. Germline V gene sequence: CDR1 SQVTM, CDR2 ANQGSEA. CDR3 protein: CSVEGLSNTEAFF. The DNA for the CDR3 is TGCAGCGTTGAAGGACTCTCGAACACTGAAGCTTTCTTT.

The sample holds a few counts of this clonotype. The genes are TRBV6-5 and TRBJ2-3, with D perhaps TRBD1 (5 bases). CDR1 and CDR2 from the germline V gene are MNHEY and SVGAGI. The CDR3 has 16 amino acids. Trimming cost V 0 bases and J 0 bases, with 10 bases left between them. The CDR3 region has the DNA TGTGCCAGCAGTTACTCGTCAGGGCTCAGCACAGATACGCAGTATTTT. This gives the protein CASSYSSGLSTDTQYF.

This clonotype occurred a few times. The J gene is TRBJ2-7, the V gene TRBV27; a possible D gene is TRBD1 (6 bases). V was shortened by 5 bases and J by 3 bases, with 14 bases between the two germline ends. CDR1 is MNHEY, CDR2 SMNVEV, per germline (reference sequence). The CDR3 is made up of 14 amino acids. As DNA, the CDR3 is TGTGCCAGCAGTACCACCGGGACAAACTACGAGCAGTACTTC. Its protein product is CASSTTGTNYEQYF.

This clonotype was seen ten or more times. This rearrangement joins TRBV6-5 to TRBJ2-7; 9 bases are shared with TRBD1. The germline V gene has CDR1 MNHEY and CDR2 SVGAGI. V was clipped by 5 bases and J by 0 bases; unmatched bases: 5. This CDR3 is 15 amino acids long. CDR3 in amino acids: CASSTGQGSSYEQYF. The CDR3 bases are TGTGCCAGCAGTACGGGACAGGGAAGCTCCTACGAGCAGTACTTC.

In this sample, this clonotype turned up many times. The V and J genes are TRBV12-3 or TRBV12-4 and TRBJ1-2, with 9 bases aligning to TRBD1. Germline trimming cut 3 bases from V and 4 bases from J; bases unmatched to any gene: 6. There are 15 residues in the CDR3. The CDR3 region is CASSLGTGHGYGYTF. The DNA for the CDR3 is TGTGCCAGCAGTTTGGGGACAGGGCATGGCTATGGCTACACCTTC.

In nucleotides, the CDR3 is TGCAGTGCTACCGGACTAGCGGGTTTCGAAGAGACCCAGTACTTC. Protein sequence: CSATGLAGFEETQYF. The J gene is TRBJ2-5, the V gene TRBV20-1, with 11 bases aligning to TRBD2. The CDR3 is 15 amino acids. Germline V CDR1 and CDR2: DFQATT, SNEGSKA (reference sequence). J gave up 3 bases and V 4 bases, and 7 bases lay outside the gene matches.

V gene TRBV5-4 combines with J gene TRBJ2-6; possibly TRBD1 or TRBD2 for D (5 bases each). The ends were cut back, 0 bases at V and 3 bases at J, with 16 bases in the middle. The CDR3 is made up of 18 amino acids. Germline assignment: CDR1 SGHNT and CDR2 YYREEE (reference sequence). DNA for the CDR3: TGTGCCAGCAGCTTGGTTCACGGGGCAGCAGGTGGGGCCAACGTCCTGACTTTC. This sequence encodes CASSLVHGAAGGANVLTF.

At least ten counts were recorded for this clonotype. CDR3 in amino acids: CASSSTFRQLYSNQPQHF. Here the CDR3 DNA reads TGTGCCAGCAGTTCCACCTTTCGCCAGCTTTATAGCAATCAGCCCCAGCATTTT. The gene calls are TRBV28 and TRBJ1-5; no definite D call. Trimming took 4 bases from V and 0 from J, leaving 19 bases between them. The CDR3 extends over 18 amino acids. From germline, CDR1 is MDHEN and CDR2 SYDVKM.

This clonotype showed up many times. This sequence joins TRBV4-1 and TRBJ2-5; possible D gene TRBD1, 5 bases. The germline gives CDR1 MGHRA, CDR2 YSYEKL. The CDR3 loop spans 15 amino acids. The V end was cut by 1 base, the J end by 1 base, with 10 bases between. The CDR3 DNA reads TGCGCCAGCAGCCAAGGACAGATAAGCCAAGAGACCCAGTACTTC. Its translation: CASSQGQISQETQYF.

This clonotype was seen at least ten times. The chain couples TRBV20-1 to TRBJ1-2; 10 nucleotides line up with TRBD1. The J segment lost 6 bases and the V segment lost 4 bases, leaving 2 bases of the junction unmatched. The CDR3 is made up of 12 amino acids. CDR1 DFQATT and CDR2 SNEGSKA come from the germline V gene (reference sequence). CDR3 DNA sequence: TGCAGTGCTAAGACAGGGGGCGATGGCTACACCTTC. Amino acids: CSAKTGGDGYTF.

J is TRBJ2-7 and V is TRBV6-1; D unclear. CDR1 and CDR2 (germline): MNHNS, SASEGT. The CDR3 length is 13 residues. Deletions cut 3 bases from V and 3 bases from J, with 9 bases between. For the CDR3, the DNA is TGTGCCAGCAGTGACGCCTTCTACTACGAGCAGTACTTC. Translation: CASSDAFYYEQYF.

The table lists this clonotype with many counts. V gene TRBV6-5 combines with J gene TRBJ2-7; TRBD2 matches at 8 bases. Losses at the gene ends were 2 bases for V and 3 bases for J; bases not matched to a gene: 6. The length of the CDR3 is 15 residues. Germline V CDR1 and CDR2: MNHEY, SVGAGI. The CDR3 sequence is CASSYSGGGNYEQYF. DNA of the CDR3: TGTGCCAGCAGTTACAGCGGGGGTGGAAACTACGAGCAGTACTTC.

This clonotype has a count of ten or more. The chain has TRBV12-3 or TRBV12-4 and TRBJ2-7, with 12 bases identical to TRBD1. The CDR3 contains 14 residues. J lost 7 bases, V lost 5 bases, and 6 bases had no gene match. CDR3 sequence (DNA): TGTGCCAGCAGTCAGGGACAGGGGGCGCGGGAGCAGTACTTC. Amino acid sequence: CASSQGQGAREQYF.

This clonotype was counted ten times or more. The chain recombines TRBV7-2 with TRBJ2-2, with a weak D call TRBD1 (5 bases). The CDR3 loop spans 15 amino acids. V lost 6 bases, J lost 0 bases, and 11 bases lay in between. Germline V lookup: CDR1 SGHTA, CDR2 FQGNSA. The CDR3 region is CASRRQSTNTGELFF. The CDR3 DNA reads as TGTGCCAGCAGGCGACAGAGTACGAACACCGGGGAGCTGTTTTTT.

The table lists this clonotype with many counts. J is TRBJ1-5 and V is TRBV29-1; D possibly corresponds to TRBD1 (6 bases). Trimming pared 6 bases from V and 4 bases from J, leaving 16 bases between. Germline CDR1 reads SQVTM; CDR2 reads ANQGSEA. CDR3 size: 14 residues. CDR3 in DNA: TGCAGCGTCGGTGAGCCGGACAGTAATCAGCCCCAGCATTTT. The encoded protein is CSVGEPDSNQPQHF.

V and J are TRBV7-2 and TRBJ1-1; 8 bases fit TRBD1. Germline V gene data show CDR1 as SGHTA and CDR2 as FQGNSA. This CDR3 comprises 15 residues. Trimming at V came to 1 base and at J to 6 bases, leaving 7 bases not matched to a gene. The CDR3 DNA is TGTGCCAGCAGCTTAGGACAGGGGTTTAGGGCTGAAGCTTTCTTT. As protein: CASSLGQGFRAEAFF.

V is TRBV28 and J is TRBJ1-2; D uncertain. The CDR3 extends over 12 amino acids. The V and J ends lost 7 bases and 7 bases respectively, with 13 bases between them. CDR1 and CDR2 from the germline V gene are MDHEN and SYDVKM. The CDR3 sequence is CASNTDQGGYTF. The DNA of the CDR3 is TGTGCCAGCAACACCGACCAAGGTGGCTACACCTTC.